This TCR beta chain derives from a study of blood T cell repertoires in COVID-19. As processed by the authors: Researchers report that nucleated cell counts were estimated from reference gene primer amplification. This table comes from immunoSEQ multiplex PCR, and its TCRdb copy is limited to in-frame clones, with some not included. V, J and clone size are taken as reported in that table, and D and trimming were inferred from the DNA itself. The sample holds 95,000 to 100,000 clones, about 81% seen once. V shed 3 bases, J shed 1 base, and the junction held 1 base outside the gene matches. The germline gives CDR1 SGHTA, CDR2 FQGTGA. The length of the CDR3 is 14 residues. This clone was counted a few times.

This TCR was sampled from a woman aged 55-70 years with acute or convalescent COVID-19. V gene TRBV7-3 combines with J gene TRBJ2-3; 7 nucleotides match TRBD1. Sequences were obtained from peripheral blood. CDR3 coding DNA: TGTGCCAGCAGCTTCGACAGGGGCACAGATACGCAGTATTTT. Protein: CASSFDRGTDTQYF.